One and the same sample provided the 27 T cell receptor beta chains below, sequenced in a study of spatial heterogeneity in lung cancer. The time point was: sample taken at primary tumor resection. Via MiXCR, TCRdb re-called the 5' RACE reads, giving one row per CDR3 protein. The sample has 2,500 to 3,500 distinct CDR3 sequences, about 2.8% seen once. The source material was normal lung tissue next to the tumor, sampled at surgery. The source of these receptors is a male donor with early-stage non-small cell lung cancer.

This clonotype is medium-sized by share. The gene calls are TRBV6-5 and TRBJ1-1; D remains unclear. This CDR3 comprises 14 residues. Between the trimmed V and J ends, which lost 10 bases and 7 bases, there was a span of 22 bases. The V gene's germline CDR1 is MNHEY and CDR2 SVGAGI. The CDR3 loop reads CATAGSGGGVEAFF. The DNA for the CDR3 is TGTGCCACGGCGGGGTCCGGAGGAGGAGTTGAAGCTTTCTTT.

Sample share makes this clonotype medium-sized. DNA for the CDR3: TGTGCCAGCAGCTTGGGCCGGGACAACACAGATACGCAGTATTTT. This codes for CASSLGRDNTDTQYF. The J gene is TRBJ2-3, the V gene TRBV7-9, with D tentatively TRBD1 (6 bases). The CDR3 runs to 15 residues. Trimming pared 3 bases from V and 2 bases from J, leaving 12 bases between. Germline assignment: CDR1 SEHNR and CDR2 FQNEAQ (reference sequence).

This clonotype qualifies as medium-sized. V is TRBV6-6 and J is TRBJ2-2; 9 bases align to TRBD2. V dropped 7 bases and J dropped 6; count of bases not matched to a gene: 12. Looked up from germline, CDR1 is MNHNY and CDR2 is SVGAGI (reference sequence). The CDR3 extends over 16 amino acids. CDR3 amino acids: CASTSRVAGAPGELFF. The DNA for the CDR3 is TGTGCCAGCACCTCGAGGGTAGCGGGAGCTCCCGGGGAGCTGTTTTTT.

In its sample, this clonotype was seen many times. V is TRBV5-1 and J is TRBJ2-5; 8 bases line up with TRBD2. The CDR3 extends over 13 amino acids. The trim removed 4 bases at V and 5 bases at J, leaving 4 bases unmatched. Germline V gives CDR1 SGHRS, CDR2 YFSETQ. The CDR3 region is CASSPGGDETQYF. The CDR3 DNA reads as TGCGCCAGCAGCCCGGGGGGGGACGAGACCCAGTACTTC. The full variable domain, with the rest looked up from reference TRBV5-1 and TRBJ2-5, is KAGVTQTPRYLIKTRGQQVTLSCSPISGHRSVSWYQQTPGQGLQFLFEYFSETQRNKGNFPGRFSGRQFSNSRSEMNVSTLELGDSALYLCASSPGGDETQYFGPGTRLLVL.

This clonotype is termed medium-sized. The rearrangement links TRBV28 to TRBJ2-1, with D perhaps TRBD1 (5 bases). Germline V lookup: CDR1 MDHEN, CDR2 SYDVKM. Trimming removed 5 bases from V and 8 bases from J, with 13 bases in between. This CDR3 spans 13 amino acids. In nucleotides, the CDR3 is TGTGCCAGCAGTCTATCCGACAGAGATGAGCAGTTCTTC. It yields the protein CASSLSDRDEQFF. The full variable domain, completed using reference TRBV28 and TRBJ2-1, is DVKVTQSSRYLVKRTGEKVFLECVQDMDHENMFWYRQDPGLGLRLIYFSYDVKMKEKGDIPEGYSVSREKKERFSLILESASTNQTSMYLCASSLSDRDEQFFGPGTRLTVL.

This CDR3 is CAISESRGDTYNSPLHF. DNA of the CDR3: TGTGCCATCAGTGAGTCGAGAGGGGATACCTATAATTCACCCCTCCACTTT. The chain couples TRBV10-3 to TRBJ1-6; tentatively, D is TRBD1 (5 bases). Trimming took off 0 bases at V and 2 bases at J, with 11 bases between the two ends. CDR1 is ENHRY, CDR2 SYGVKD, per germline. The CDR3 is 17 residues long.

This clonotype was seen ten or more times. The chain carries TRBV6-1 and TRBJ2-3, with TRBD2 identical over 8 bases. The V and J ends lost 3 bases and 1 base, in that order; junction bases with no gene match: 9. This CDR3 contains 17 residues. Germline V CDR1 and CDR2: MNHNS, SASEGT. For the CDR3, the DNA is TGTGCCAGCAGTGACCCTGCGGGAGCGGGGGGCACAGATACGCAGTATTTT. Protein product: CASSDPAGAGGTDTQYF.

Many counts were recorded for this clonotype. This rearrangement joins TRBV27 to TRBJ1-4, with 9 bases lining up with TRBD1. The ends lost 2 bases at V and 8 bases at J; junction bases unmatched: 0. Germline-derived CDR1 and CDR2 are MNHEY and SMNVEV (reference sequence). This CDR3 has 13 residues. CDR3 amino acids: CASSLGTGEKLFF. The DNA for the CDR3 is TGTGCCAGCAGTTTAGGGACAGGGGAAAAACTGTTTTTT.

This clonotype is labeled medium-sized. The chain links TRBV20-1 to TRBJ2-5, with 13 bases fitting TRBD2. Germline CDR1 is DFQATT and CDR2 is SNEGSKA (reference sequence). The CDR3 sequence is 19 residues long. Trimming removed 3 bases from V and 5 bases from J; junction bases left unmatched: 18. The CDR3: CSASGPGTSGNKPTETQYF. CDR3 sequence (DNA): TGCAGTGCTAGTGGACCCGGGACTAGCGGGAACAAACCAACGGAGACCCAGTACTTC.

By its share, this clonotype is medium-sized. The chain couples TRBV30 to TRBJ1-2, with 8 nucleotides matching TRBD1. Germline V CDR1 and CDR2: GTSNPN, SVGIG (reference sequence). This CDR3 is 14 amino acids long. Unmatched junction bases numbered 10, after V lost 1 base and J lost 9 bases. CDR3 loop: CAWSATRAGGSYTF. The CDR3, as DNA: TGTGCCTGGAGTGCTACCAGGGCAGGGGGCAGCTACACCTTC.

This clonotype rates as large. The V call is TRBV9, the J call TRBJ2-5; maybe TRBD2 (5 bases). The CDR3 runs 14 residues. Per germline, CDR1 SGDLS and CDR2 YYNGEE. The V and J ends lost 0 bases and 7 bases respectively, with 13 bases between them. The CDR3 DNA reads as TGTGCCAGCAGCGTAGAACCCGGGATCGCGACCCAGTACTTC. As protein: CASSVEPGIATQYF.

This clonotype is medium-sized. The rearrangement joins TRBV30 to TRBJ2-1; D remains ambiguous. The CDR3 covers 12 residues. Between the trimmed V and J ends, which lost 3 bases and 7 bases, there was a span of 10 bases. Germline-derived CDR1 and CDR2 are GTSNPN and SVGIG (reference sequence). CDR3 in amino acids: CAWSGPANEQFF. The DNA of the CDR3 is TGTGCCTGGAGCGGTCCAGCTAATGAGCAGTTCTTC. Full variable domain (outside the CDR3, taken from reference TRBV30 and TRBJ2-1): SQTIHQWPATLVQPVGSPLSLECTVEGTSNPNLYWYRQAAGRGLQLLFYSVGIGQISSEVPQNLSASRPQDRQFILSSKKLLLSDSGFYLCAWSGPANEQFFGPGTRLTVL.

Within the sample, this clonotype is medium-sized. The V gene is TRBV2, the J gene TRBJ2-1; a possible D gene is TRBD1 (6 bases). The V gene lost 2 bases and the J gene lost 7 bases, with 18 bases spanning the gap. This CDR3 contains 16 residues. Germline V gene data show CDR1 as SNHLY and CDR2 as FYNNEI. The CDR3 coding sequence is TGTGCCAGCAGTGAATCTGGCAGGGGTTTAAGGAATGAGCAGTTCTTC. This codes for CASSESGRGLRNEQFF.

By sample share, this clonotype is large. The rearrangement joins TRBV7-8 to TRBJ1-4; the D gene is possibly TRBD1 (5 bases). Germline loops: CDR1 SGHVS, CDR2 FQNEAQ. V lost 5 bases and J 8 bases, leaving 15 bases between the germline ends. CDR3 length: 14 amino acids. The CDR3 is CASSTRARGEKLFF. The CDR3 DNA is TGTGCCAGCAGCACCAGGGCCCGGGGGGAAAAACTGTTTTTT. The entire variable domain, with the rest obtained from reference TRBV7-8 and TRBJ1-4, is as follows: GAGVSQSPRYKVAKRGQDVALRCDPISGHVSLFWYQQALGQGPEFLTYFQNEAQLDKSGLPSDRFFAERPEGSVSTLKIQRTQQEDSAVYLCASSTRARGEKLFFGSGTQLSVL.

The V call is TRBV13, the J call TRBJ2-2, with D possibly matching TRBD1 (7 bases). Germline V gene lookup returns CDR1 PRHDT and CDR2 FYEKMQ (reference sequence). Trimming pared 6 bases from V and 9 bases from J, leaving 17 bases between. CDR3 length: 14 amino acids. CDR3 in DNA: TGTGCCAGCAGGCACAGGGGAGGAGACAGGGAGCTGTTTTTT. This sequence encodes CASRHRGGDRELFF. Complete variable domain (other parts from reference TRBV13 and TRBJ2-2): AAGVIQSPRHLIKEKRETATLKCYPIPRHDTVYWYQQGPGQDPQFLISFYEKMQSDKGSIPDRFSAQQFSDYHSELNMSSLELGDSALYFCASRHRGGDRELFFGEGSRLTVL.

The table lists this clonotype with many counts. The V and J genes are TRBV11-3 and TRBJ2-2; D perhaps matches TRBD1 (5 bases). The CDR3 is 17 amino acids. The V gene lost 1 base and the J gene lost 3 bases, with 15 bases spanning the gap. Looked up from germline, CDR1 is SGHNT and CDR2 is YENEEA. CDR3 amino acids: CASSLVGPGIDTGELFF. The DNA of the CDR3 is TGTGCCAGCAGCTTAGTGGGGCCAGGGATTGACACCGGGGAGCTGTTTTTT. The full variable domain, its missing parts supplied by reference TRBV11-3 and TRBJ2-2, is EAGVVQSPRYKIIEKKQPVAFWCNPISGHNTLYWYLQNLGQGPELLIRYENEEAVDDSQLPKDRFSAERLKGVDSTLKIQPAELGDSAVYLCASSLVGPGIDTGELFFGEGSRLTVL.

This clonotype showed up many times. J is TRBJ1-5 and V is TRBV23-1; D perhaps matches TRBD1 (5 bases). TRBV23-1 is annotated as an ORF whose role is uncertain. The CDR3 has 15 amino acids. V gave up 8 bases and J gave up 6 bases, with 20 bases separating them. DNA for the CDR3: TGCGCCAGCCCAACCAGGGAATTTGATAGTCAGCCCCAGCATTTT. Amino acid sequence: CASPTREFDSQPQHF.

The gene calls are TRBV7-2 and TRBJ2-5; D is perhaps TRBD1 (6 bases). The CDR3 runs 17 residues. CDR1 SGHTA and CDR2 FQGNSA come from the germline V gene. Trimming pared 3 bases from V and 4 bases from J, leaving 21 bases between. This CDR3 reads CASSFDRPPLQPETQYF. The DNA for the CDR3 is TGTGCCAGCAGCTTCGACAGGCCTCCCTTACAACCAGAGACCCAGTACTTC.

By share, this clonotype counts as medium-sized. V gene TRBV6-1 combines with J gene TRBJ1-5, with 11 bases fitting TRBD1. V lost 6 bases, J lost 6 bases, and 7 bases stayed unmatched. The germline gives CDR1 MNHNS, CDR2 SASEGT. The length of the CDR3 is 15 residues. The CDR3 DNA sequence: TGTGCCAGCAGCCGTGGACAGGGGGCTGGTCAGCCCCAGCATTTT. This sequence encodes CASSRGQGAGQPQHF.

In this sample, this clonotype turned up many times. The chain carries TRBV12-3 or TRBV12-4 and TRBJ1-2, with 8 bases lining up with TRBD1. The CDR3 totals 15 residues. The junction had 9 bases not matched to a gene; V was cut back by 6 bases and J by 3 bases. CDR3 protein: CASSYTGQGHYGYTF. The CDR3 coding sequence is TGTGCCAGCAGCTATACAGGACAGGGCCACTATGGCTACACCTTC.

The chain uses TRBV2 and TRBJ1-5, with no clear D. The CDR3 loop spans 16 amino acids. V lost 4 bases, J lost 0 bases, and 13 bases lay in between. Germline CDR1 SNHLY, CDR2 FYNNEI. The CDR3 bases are TGTGCCAGCAGTGGTCAGGACCCGGGTAGCAATCAGCCCCAGCATTTT. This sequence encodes CASSGQDPGSNQPQHF.

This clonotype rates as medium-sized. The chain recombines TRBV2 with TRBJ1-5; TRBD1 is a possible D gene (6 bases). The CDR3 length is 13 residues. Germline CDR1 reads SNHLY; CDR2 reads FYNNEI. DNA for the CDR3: TGTGCAGCAGGCAGGGGAGTTAATCAGCCCCAGCATTTT. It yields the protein CAAGRGVNQPQHF. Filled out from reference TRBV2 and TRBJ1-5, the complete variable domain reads EPEVTQTPSHQVTQMGQEVILRCVPISNHLYFYWYRQILGQKVEFLVSFYNNEISEKSEIFDDQFSVERPDGSNFTLKIRSTKLEDSAMYFCAAGRGVNQPQHFGDGTRLSIL.

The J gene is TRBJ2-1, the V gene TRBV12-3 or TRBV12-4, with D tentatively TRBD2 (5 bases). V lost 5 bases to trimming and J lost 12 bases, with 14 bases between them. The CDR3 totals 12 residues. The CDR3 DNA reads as TGTGCCAGCAGTCCCCTCGGGGTGTTGCAGTTCTTC. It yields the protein CASSPLGVLQFF.

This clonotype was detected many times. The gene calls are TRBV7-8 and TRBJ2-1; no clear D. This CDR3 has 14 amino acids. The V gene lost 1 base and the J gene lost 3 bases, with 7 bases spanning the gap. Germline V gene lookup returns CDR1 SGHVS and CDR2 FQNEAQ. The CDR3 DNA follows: TGTGCCAGCAGCTTAGTTGGCAGCTACAATGAGCAGTTCTTC. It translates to CASSLVGSYNEQFF. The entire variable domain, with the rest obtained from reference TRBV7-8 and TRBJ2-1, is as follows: GAGVSQSPRYKVAKRGQDVALRCDPISGHVSLFWYQQALGQGPEFLTYFQNEAQLDKSGLPSDRFFAERPEGSVSTLKIQRTQQEDSAVYLCASSLVGSYNEQFFGPGTRLTVL.

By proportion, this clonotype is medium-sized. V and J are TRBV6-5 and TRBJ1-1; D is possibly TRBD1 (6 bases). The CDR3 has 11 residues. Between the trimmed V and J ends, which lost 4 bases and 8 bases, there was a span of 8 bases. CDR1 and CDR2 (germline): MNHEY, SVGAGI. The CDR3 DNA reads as TGTGCCAGCAGTTTCGACAGGGAAGCTTTCTTT. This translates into CASSFDREAFF.

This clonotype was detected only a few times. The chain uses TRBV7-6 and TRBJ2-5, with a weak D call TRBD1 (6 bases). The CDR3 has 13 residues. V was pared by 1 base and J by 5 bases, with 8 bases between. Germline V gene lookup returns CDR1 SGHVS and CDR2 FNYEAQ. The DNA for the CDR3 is TGTGCCAGCAGCTTAGTCAGGGGCGAGACCCAGTACTTC. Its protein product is CASSLVRGETQYF.

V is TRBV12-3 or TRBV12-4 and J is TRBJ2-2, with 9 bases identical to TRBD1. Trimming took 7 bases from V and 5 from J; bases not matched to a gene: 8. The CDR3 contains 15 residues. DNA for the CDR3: TGTGCCAGCACCCAACAGGGGGCTGGAACCGGGGAGCTGTTTTTT. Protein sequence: CASTQQGAGTGELFF.